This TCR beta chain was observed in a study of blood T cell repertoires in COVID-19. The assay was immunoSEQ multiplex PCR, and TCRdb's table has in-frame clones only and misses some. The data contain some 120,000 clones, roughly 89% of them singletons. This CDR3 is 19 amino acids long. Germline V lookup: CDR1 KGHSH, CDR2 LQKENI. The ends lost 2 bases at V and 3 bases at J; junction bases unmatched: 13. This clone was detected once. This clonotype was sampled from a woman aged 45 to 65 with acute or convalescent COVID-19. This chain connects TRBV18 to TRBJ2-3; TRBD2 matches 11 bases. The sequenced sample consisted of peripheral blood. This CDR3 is CASSPNLAGGSASTDTQYF. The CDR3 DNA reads TGTGCCAGCTCACCAAATCTAGCGGGAGGATCGGCGAGTACAGATACGCAGTATTTT.